This T cell receptor (beta chain) stems from a study of beta chain features in type 1 diabetes. Expressed TCRB transcripts got sequenced, as all isolated RNA was reverse transcribed. Here immunoSEQ multiplex PCR was the method, and the copy in TCRdb shows in-frame clones only, minus some. The sample lists roughly 150,000 clones; around 10% were seen once. The CDR3 length is 13 residues. Trimming removed 0 bases at V and 2 bases at J, with 4 bases between. Germline lookup yields CDR1 SGHDN and CDR2 FVKESK. Comments on this clone: The antigen remains undetermined.

CD45RO/CCR7/CD25/CD127/CD95/CD27 sorting isolated CD4+ naive, central memory, regulatory and stem cell-like memory cells. Study outcomes and limitations: High-TCR-expressing cells could be over-represented by cDNA sequencing.

This TCR was recovered from a man younger than 35 in good health. The material sequenced was central memory CD4+ T cells from blood. This chain uses TRBV14 with TRBJ2-5; D is ambiguous. CDR3 DNA: TGTGCCAGCAGCCAAGAAAATCAAGAGACCCAGTACTTC. Amino acid sequence: CASSQENQETQYF.